This TCR beta chain was retrieved from a study of T cell responses to AZD1222 COVID-19 vaccine. Overall study results and limits: Mapped onto spike, vaccine-associated CD4 TCRs spanned it and were dominant at 160-218 and 743-854.

A remark on this clone: Its target is not known.

Assay: immunoSEQ multiplex PCR; the TCRdb copy retains only in-frame clones and omits some. Among 150,000 to 200,000 clones, around nine tenths were seen once, and the ten largest hold 2.6%. V was pared by 0 bases and J by 0 bases, with 12 bases between. The CDR3 is made up of 17 amino acids. CDR1 MNHNS and CDR2 SASEGT come from the germline V gene. The rearrangement links TRBV6-1 to TRBJ2-1; D call uncertain. The sample was peripheral blood, taken on day 0 of AZD1222 vaccination. This TCR was sampled from an adult in good health. CDR3 sequence (DNA): TGTGCCAGCAGTGAAGCGCGTGGCGCGAGCTCCTACAATGAGCAGTTCTTC. Its translation is CASSEARGASSYNEQFF.